These T cell receptor beta chains were read from a single sample in a study of blood T cell repertoires in COVID-19. Clones were read by immunoSEQ multiplex PCR, and TCRdb kept only the in-frame ones, dropping some. The sample has 130,000 or so clones, 86% seen once; the top ten hold about an eighth. Material: peripheral blood. These receptors originate from a woman in her 70s with COVID-19, enrolled during active disease. CDR3s include the opening cysteine and the closing phenylalanine or tryptophan. A D gene is named only where the DNA matches it firmly. Rows give clone size only sometimes, using once, few, many, or a class for an expanded clone.

V gene	J gene	D gene	clone size	CDR3 DNA	CDR3 protein
TRBV7-9	TRBJ1-5	-	-	TGTGCCAGCAGCTGGGGACTCCCTAATCAGCCCCAGCATTTT	CASSWGLPNQPQHF
TRBV10-3	TRBJ1-2	-	-	TGTGCCATCAGTGATTACAGTGCTAACTATGGCTACACCTTC	CAISDYSANYGYTF
TRBV5-1	TRBJ2-1	-	-	TGCGCCAGCACCCCTAGCGACCTGATCTCCTACAATGAGCAGTTCTTC	CASTPSDLISYNEQFF
TRBV2	TRBJ1-2	-	-	TGTGCCAGCAGTGAAGCAACGGTGGCGGGCGGCTACACCTTC	CASSEATVAGGYTF
TRBV10-2	TRBJ1-4	TRBD1	-	TGCGCCAGCAGTGTCACCGGGACAGGGGGTGAAAAACTGTTTTTT	CASSVTGTGGEKLFF
TRBV7-2	TRBJ2-1	-	-	TGTGCCAGCAGCTTAGCGCAAGCCAGGGGCCCCAATGAGCAGTTCTTC	CASSLAQARGPNEQFF
TRBV7-9	TRBJ1-2	TRBD1	-	TGTGCCAGCACCGTCACAGGGGGCGCTAACTATGGCTACACCTTC	CASTVTGGANYGYTF
TRBV4-2	TRBJ2-7	TRBD1	-	TGTGCCAGCAGCCAGATAGGACAGGGCCAGGGCGAGCAGTACTTC	CASSQIGQGQGEQYF
TRBV2	TRBJ1-1	-	-	TGTGCCAGCAAGGGGGGGCTGTGGACTGAAGCTTTCTTT	CASKGGLWTEAFF
TRBV11-3	TRBJ1-1	-	-	TGTGCCAGCAGCTTAACGGGGGGTGGCACTGAAGCTTTCTTT	CASSLTGGGTEAFF
TRBV25-1	TRBJ2-3	TRBD1	-	TGTGCCAGCAGCGCCCTCGGTAGGGGACAGGGCTCACATACGCAGTATTTT	CASSALGRGQGSHTQYF
TRBV11-3	TRBJ2-2	-	-	TGTGCCAGCAGCCCACGGACCGGGGAGCTGTTTTTT	CASSPRTGELFF
TRBV18	TRBJ2-3	TRBD1	once	TGTGCCAGCCTCCGGGACAGAACCACAGATACGCAGTATTTT	CASLRDRTTDTQYF
TRBV6-5	TRBJ1-4	TRBD1	-	TGTGCCAGCGGACAGGCTTCCCTTGAAAAACTGTTTTTT	CASGQASLEKLFF
TRBV5-1	TRBJ2-7	-	few	TGCGCCAGCAGCCTCGGGGTAACGTCCTACGAGCAGTACTTC	CASSLGVTSYEQYF
TRBV7-9	TRBJ2-5	TRBD1	once	TGTGCCAGCAGCCTTGGGGGGACAGGGGCTGAGCAGTACTTC	CASSLGGTGAEQYF
TRBV18	TRBJ2-5	-	-	TGTGCCAGCTCACCAGCCGAGAACCTCCGGGAGACCCAGTACTTC	CASSPAENLRETQYF
TRBV28	TRBJ2-7	TRBD1	-	TGTGCCAGCAGGAAGACCGGGACAGGGATCATTTACGAGCAGTACTTC	CASRKTGTGIIYEQYF
TRBV6-5	TRBJ2-7	-	once	TGTGCCAGCAGGAGGGCGGACTCCTACGAGCAGTACTTC	CASRRADSYEQYF
TRBV5-1	TRBJ2-1	TRBD2	-	TGCGCCAGCAGCTCCATTCGCGGGGGGAGACATTCCAACAATGAGCAGTTCTTC	CASSSIRGGRHSNNEQFF
TRBV10-2	TRBJ2-7	TRBD1	-	TGCGCCAGCAGTGGTACAGGGGGCGATACCACCACCACCTACGAGCAGTACTTC	CASSGTGGDTTTTYEQYF
TRBV19	TRBJ2-1	-	-	TGTGCCAGTGGACAGCTCTCCTACAATGAGCAGTTCTTC	CASGQLSYNEQFF
TRBV3-1/TRBV3-2	TRBJ1-4	-	-	TGTGCCAGCAGCCAAGCTGGACAGCCCTGGGATGAAAAACTGTTTTTT	CASSQAGQPWDEKLFF
TRBV30	TRBJ1-6	-	-	TGTGCCTGGAGTAGGAGGGAAACCTATAATTCACCCCTCCACTTT	CAWSRRETYNSPLHF
TRBV11-3	TRBJ2-7	TRBD1	-	TGTGCCAGCAGCTTAGAAGGGGCCCCACAGGGGGACGAGCAGTACTTC	CASSLEGAPQGDEQYF
TRBV7-9	TRBJ1-4	TRBD1	-	TGTGCCAGCAGGACTGACAGGGGAAACGAAAAACTGTTTTTT	CASRTDRGNEKLFF
TRBV6-5	TRBJ1-2	-	-	TGTGCCAGCAGACCGAATCGTTCGGGGTCTGGTGGCTACACCTTC	CASRPNRSGSGGYTF
TRBV19	TRBJ2-5	-	few	TGTGCCAGTAGCTTACAGGAAATTGGAGAGACCCAGTACTTC	CASSLQEIGETQYF
TRBV19	TRBJ2-1	TRBD2	-	TGTGCCAGTAGTAAACGGGGTAGCGGGGCCTACAATGAGCAGTTCTTC	CASSKRGSGAYNEQFF
TRBV30	TRBJ1-4	TRBD1	-	TGTGCCTGGAGTGGAACTAGGGGGCCGGGTGAAAAACTGTTTTTT	CAWSGTRGPGEKLFF
TRBV30	TRBJ2-7	-	-	TGTGCCTGCAACCCTCAGGGCGTCGAGCAGTACTTC	CACNPQGVEQYF
TRBV20-1	TRBJ1-3	-	-	TGCAGTGCTAGTCGGACATATGGAGAAGGAAACACCATATATTTT	CSASRTYGEGNTIYF
TRBV24-1	TRBJ2-3	TRBD2	-	TGTGCCACCAGTGATTCACGGGAGGTTGTTAAAGATACGCAGTATTTT	CATSDSREVVKDTQYF
TRBV27	TRBJ2-7	TRBD2	-	TGTGCCAGCAGTCCAGCGGGGAGGAACTACGAGCAGTACTTC	CASSPAGRNYEQYF
TRBV28	TRBJ1-6	-	-	TGTGCCAGCAGGGGAAAACAGGGTATACGTTCACCCCTCCACTTT	CASRGKQGIRSPLHF
TRBV28	TRBJ2-2	-	-	TGTGCCAGCAGTTTGCCGGCAGGGGGGAGCGGGGAGCTGTTTTTT	CASSLPAGGSGELFF
TRBV9	TRBJ2-3	TRBD2	-	TGTGCCAGCAGCGCCTCCGCCGGGACTAGAGGCGTCACAGATACGCAGTATTTT	CASSASAGTRGVTDTQYF
TRBV7-3	TRBJ1-1	TRBD1	-	TGTGCCAGCAGCCTTGGGACAGGAATGAACACTGAAGCTTTCTTT	CASSLGTGMNTEAFF
TRBV4-2	TRBJ1-4	TRBD1	few	TGTGCCAGCAGCCGGACAGGGGGCGACCTTTCAACTAATGAAAAACTGTTTTTT	CASSRTGGDLSTNEKLFF
TRBV29-1	TRBJ1-4	-	-	TGCAGCGTGATACCGGGACACCAGGGAAGTGAAAAACTGTTTTTT	CSVIPGHQGSEKLFF
TRBV5-1	TRBJ1-4	TRBD1	-	TGCGCCAGCAGCGCGGGACAGGTCTATGAAAAACTGTTTTTT	CASSAGQVYEKLFF
TRBV4-2	TRBJ2-2	TRBD2	-	TGTGCCAGCCGCCACGCGGGCGGGGGGGCCCCGGGGGAGCTGTTTTTT	CASRHAGGGAPGELFF
TRBV6-6	TRBJ2-7	-	-	TGTGCCAGCAGTTTACAGGGCCTCTCCTACGAGCAGTACTTC	CASSLQGLSYEQYF
TRBV2	TRBJ2-5	-	once	TGTGCCAGCAATTTCTTCGGGACACAAGGAGAGACCCAGTACTTC	CASNFFGTQGETQYF
TRBV6-6	TRBJ1-5	-	-	TGTGCCAGCAGTTACTCGGACAGTTCAACTAATCAGCCCCAGCATTTT	CASSYSDSSTNQPQHF
TRBV18	TRBJ2-7	-	-	TGTGCCAGCTCACCCCAACGACAGGGACTCTACGAGCAGTACTTC	CASSPQRQGLYEQYF